This T cell receptor (beta chain) was profiled in a study of CXCR3-negative and CXCR3-positive naive CD8 T cells. About the study: Per-library TRB read counts averaged about 1.5 +/- 0.3 million, adding up to approximately 130 million in total. Points from the study as a whole: Greater hydrophobicity was found in TRB CDR3s of CXCR3-positive naive cells than of CXCR3-negative naive cells.

The authors made the TRB cDNA libraries by 5' RACE using UMI labels. TCRdb reprocessed the 5' RACE reads and stores each CDR3 protein as one record, lacking DNA. This sample carries around 84,000 distinct CDR3 sequences, with 0.75% to 0.95% going to the ten biggest clones. Of note for this clonotype: Its matching antigen is unknown.

CDR1 is LNHDA, CDR2 SQIVND, per germline (reference sequence). This CDR3 is built from 13 residues. Sequencing used naive CXCR3+ CD8+ T cells from blood. The subset denotes: CD45RO-CCR7+CD27+CD95- naive CD8+ T cells expressing CXCR3 (TNR3+). The sequence was obtained from a human donor in good health. Some clones in this sample may be carry-over from other donors' samples. This chain connects TRBV19 to TRBJ1-2; TCRdb's D call, TRBD1, is unchecked because there is no DNA. Here the CDR3 reads CASSIRTGEGYTF.